The 20 T cell receptor beta chains given below trace back to one sample, sequenced in a study of blood T cell repertoires in COVID-19. Sequencing used immunoSEQ multiplex PCR; TCRdb keeps in-frame clones, though not all of them. The sample records roughly 60,000 clones, more than 85% being singletons. Sequencing used peripheral blood. The receptors originated from a man in his fifties or sixties with active COVID-19.

A few counts support this clone. The V call is TRBV5-6, the J call TRBJ1-6; D possibly corresponds to TRBD1 (5 bases). Germline CDR1 is SGHDT and CDR2 is YYEEEE. Trimming took off 4 bases at V and 7 bases at J, with 12 bases between the two ends. The CDR3 runs 14 residues. The CDR3 loop reads CASSVGGGNSPLHF. CDR3 coding DNA: TGTGCCAGCAGCGTTGGGGGAGGCAATTCACCCCTCCACTTT.

This chain connects TRBV30 to TRBJ1-5, with TRBD1 identical over 10 bases. The germline gives CDR1 GTSNPN, CDR2 SVGIG (reference sequence). The CDR3 is 18 residues long. Trimming at V came to 5 bases and at J to 0 bases, leaving 13 bases not matched to a gene. Here the CDR3 DNA reads TGTGCCTGGCGACAGGGGGCTGGCGCCCCCCTTAGCAATCAGCCCCAGCATTTT. Amino acid sequence: CAWRQGAGAPLSNQPQHF.

This rearrangement joins TRBV11-2 to TRBJ1-4; TRBD1 matches 8 bases. V was clipped by 3 bases and J by 0 bases; unmatched bases: 9. The CDR3 runs to 18 residues. The V gene's germline CDR1 is SGHAT and CDR2 FQNNGV. DNA of the CDR3: TGTGCCAGCAGCTTTTACAGGGGGTCCCCTGCAACTAATGAAAAACTGTTTTTT. This sequence encodes CASSFYRGSPATNEKLFF.

This clone was seen once. The chain has TRBV7-3 and TRBJ2-1, with TRBD2 as a possible D gene (6 bases). The germline V and J ends were trimmed by 4 bases and 0 bases, with 10 bases remaining between them. Per germline, CDR1 SGHTA and CDR2 FQGTGA. This CDR3 comprises 15 residues. CDR3 sequence reads: CASSSSEGSYNEQFF. CDR3 nucleotide sequence: TGTGCCAGCAGCTCCTCGGAGGGCTCCTACAATGAGCAGTTCTTC.

The chain couples TRBV7-9 to TRBJ2-7; 10 bases agree with TRBD1. The CDR3 covers 16 residues. Germline CDR1 reads SEHNR; CDR2 reads FQNEAQ (reference sequence). V dropped 4 bases and J dropped 7; count of bases not matched to a gene: 13. In DNA form, the CDR3 reads TGTGCCAGCAGCTCCCCCCTTGGGGACAGGGGAGGAGAGCAGTACTTC. As protein: CASSSPLGDRGGEQYF. The full variable domain, in which reference TRBV7-9 and TRBJ2-7 provide the parts outside the CDR3, is DTGVSQNPRHKITKRGQNVTFRCDPISEHNRLYWYRQTLGQGPEFLTYFQNEAQLEKSRLLSDRFSAERPKGSFSTLEIQRTEQGDSAMYLCASSSPLGDRGGEQYFGPGTRLTVT.

The chain carries TRBV7-8 and TRBJ1-1, with TRBD1 matching 7 bases. Unmatched junction bases numbered 0, after V lost 5 bases and J lost 3 bases. CDR3 length equals 12 residues. Germline CDR1 SGHVS, CDR2 FQNEAQ. CDR3 in DNA: TGTGCCAGCAGCGGACAGGACACTGAAGCTTTCTTT. As protein: CASSGQDTEAFF. Looking up the rest from reference TRBV7-8 and TRBJ1-1 gives the full variable domain: GAGVSQSPRYKVAKRGQDVALRCDPISGHVSLFWYQQALGQGPEFLTYFQNEAQLDKSGLPSDRFFAERPEGSVSTLKIQRTQQEDSAVYLCASSGQDTEAFFGQGTRLTVV.

This clone was counted a few times. The gene calls are TRBV4-1 and TRBJ2-2, with D possibly being TRBD1 (6 bases). CDR3 length: 15 amino acids. Germline values: CDR1 MGHRA, CDR2 YSYEKL. Trimming pared 1 base from V and 3 bases from J, leaving 9 bases between. The CDR3, as DNA: TGCGCCAGCAGCCAAGGCGGACAGTACACCGGGGAGCTGTTTTTT. It codes for CASSQGGQYTGELFF.

The V call is TRBV10-3, the J call TRBJ2-7; TRBD2 might be the D (6 bases). The ends were cut back, 0 bases at V and 9 bases at J, with 6 bases in the middle. CDR1 is ENHRY and CDR2 is SYGVKD in the germline V gene. The CDR3 is made up of 11 amino acids. For the CDR3, the DNA is TGTGCCATCAGTGAGTCAGCGGGGCAGTACTTC. Protein sequence: CAISESAGQYF.

This chain uses TRBV5-1 with TRBJ2-1; D call uncertain. Trimming pared 0 bases from V and 4 bases from J, leaving 11 bases between. The germline V gene has CDR1 SGHRS and CDR2 YFSETQ. CDR3 length equals 15 residues. This CDR3 is CASSLVAEQYNEQFF. CDR3 DNA: TGCGCCAGCAGCTTGGTGGCAGAACAATACAATGAGCAGTTCTTC.

The genes are TRBV4-2 and TRBJ2-1; 10 bases are a match to TRBD2. CDR3 length: 15 amino acids. Germline CDR1 and CDR2: LGHNA and YNFKEQ. V shed 0 bases, J shed 9 bases, and the junction held 5 bases outside the gene matches. CDR3 residues: CASSQDRLAGSEQFF. Here the CDR3 DNA reads TGTGCCAGCAGCCAAGACCGACTAGCGGGCAGTGAGCAGTTCTTC.

The chain couples TRBV28 to TRBJ2-2; TRBD1 matches 7 bases. V gave up 1 base and J gave up 4 bases; unmatched junction bases: 9. Per the germline V gene, CDR1 is MDHEN and CDR2 is SYDVKM. The CDR3 runs 17 residues. The CDR3 DNA sequence: TGTGCCAGCAGTTTATTAGGGGCGACAGGGTTCACCGGGGAGCTGTTTTTT. The encoded protein is CASSLLGATGFTGELFF.

This chain connects TRBV27 to TRBJ2-7; 9 bases match TRBD1. The CDR3 totals 16 residues. The V segment lost 3 bases and the J segment 4 bases; nucleotides outside the gene matches: 10. Per germline, CDR1 MNHEY and CDR2 SMNVEV (reference sequence). CDR3 DNA: TGTGCCAGCAGTTTCGCATACAGGGGGCGGTGGTACGAGCAGTACTTC. Its protein is CASSFAYRGRWYEQYF.

V usage is TRBV4-2 and J usage is TRBJ1-6; D is unclear. The length of the CDR3 is 14 residues. The germline V gene encodes CDR1 LGHNA and CDR2 YNFKEQ. Trimming took off 5 bases at V and 10 bases at J, with 15 bases between the two ends. DNA of the CDR3: TGTGCCAGCAGCAAAACGGGGTTAGGATCACCCCTCCACTTT. Translated: CASSKTGLGSPLHF.

The chain combines TRBV28 with TRBJ2-7; 9 bases are shared with TRBD1. This CDR3 is 15 amino acids long. Looked up from germline, CDR1 is MDHEN and CDR2 is SYDVKM. Losses at the gene ends were 6 bases for V and 1 base for J; bases not matched to a gene: 7. The CDR3 nucleotides read TGTGCCAGCAGACCTCTGGGGACAGGGTCCTACGAGCAGTACTTC. Residues: CASRPLGTGSYEQYF.

The chain employs TRBV7-9 and TRBJ1-1; no clear D gene. The germline V gene encodes CDR1 SEHNR and CDR2 FQNEAQ (reference sequence). The CDR3 has 14 amino acids. V was pared by 4 bases and J by 2 bases, with 11 bases between. The chain's CDR3 is CASSSLRVNTEAFF. The CDR3, as DNA: TGTGCCAGCAGCTCACTGCGGGTAAACACTGAAGCTTTCTTT.

The chain uses TRBV28 and TRBJ2-1; 9 nucleotides line up with TRBD1. Losses at the gene ends were 3 bases for V and 7 bases for J; bases not matched to a gene: 4. The germline V gene has CDR1 MDHEN and CDR2 SYDVKM. This CDR3 has 14 residues. The CDR3: CASSLTGGRNEQFF. The CDR3 coding sequence is TGTGCCAGCAGTTTGACAGGGGGTCGAAATGAGCAGTTCTTC.

In this sample, this clone turned up once. The V gene is TRBV5-1, the J gene TRBJ2-1; 11 bases line up with TRBD2. The CDR3 sequence is 18 residues long. The germline V gene has CDR1 SGHRS and CDR2 YFSETQ. With V trimmed by 3 bases and J by 10 bases, 18 bases remained unmatched. Here the CDR3 reads CASSSTSLAGEIYGEQFF. The CDR3, as DNA: TGCGCCAGCAGCTCCACCTCACTAGCGGGAGAAATTTACGGAGAGCAGTTCTTC.

The chain carries TRBV11-1 and TRBJ1-1; D not resolved. The germline gives CDR1 SGHAT, CDR2 FQDESV (reference sequence). Trimming left V 0 bases short and J 12 bases short, with 8 bases between. The CDR3 length is 11 residues. The CDR3 coding sequence is TGTGCCAGCAGCTTAGCCGGGGTGACTTTCTTT. Translation: CASSLAGVTFF.

This chain links TRBV5-1 with TRBJ2-3; 8 bases match TRBD2. CDR3 length: 13 amino acids. CDR1 is SGHRS, CDR2 YFSETQ, per germline. With V trimmed by 4 bases and J by 3 bases, 1 base remained unmatched. Written as DNA, the CDR3 is TGCGCCAGCAGCCGGGAGGGGACAGATACGCAGTATTTT. Amino acid sequence: CASSREGTDTQYF.

The sample holds one count of this clone. The chain carries TRBV3-1 (or the pseudogene TRBV3-2) and TRBJ2-3; TRBD2 agrees at 12 bases. Trimming cost V 8 bases and J 6 bases; bases outside gene matches: 6. The CDR3 length is 14 residues. The germline gives CDR1 LGHDT, CDR2 YNNKEL (reference sequence). CDR3 bases: TGTGCCAGCCGCCCCGGGACTAGCGGGGATACGCAGTATTTT. The encoded protein is CASRPGTSGDTQYF.